What follows are 6 T cell receptor beta chains derived from one specimen sequenced in a study of immune evolution from preneoplasia to lung adenocarcinoma. Repertoires were generated with immunoSEQ multiplex PCR, while TCRdb's copy carries only in-frame clones and drops some. The sample consists of fewer than 50,000 clones, around 79% of them appearing once. The sequenced sample was FFPE invasive lung adenocarcinoma tissue. The receptors stem from a person between 60 and 69 years old with lung adenocarcinoma.

This chain joins TRBV6-5 and TRBJ2-7, with D perhaps TRBD1 (5 bases). The CDR3 extends over 15 amino acids. Trimming took 0 bases from V and 0 from J, leaving 9 bases between them. Germline V gene sequence: CDR1 MNHEY, CDR2 SVGAGI. The CDR3 loop is CASSYSRQTSYEQYF. CDR3 bases: TGTGCCAGCAGTTACTCGAGACAGACCTCCTACGAGCAGTACTTC.

The chain carries TRBV19 and TRBJ2-7, with 7 nucleotides matching TRBD1. With 6 bases clipped from V and 4 bases from J, the junction kept 0 bases outside the gene matches. The germline V gene encodes CDR1 LNHDA and CDR2 SQIVND (reference sequence). The CDR3 is 11 amino acids. The CDR3 is CASRQGYEQYF. In DNA form, the CDR3 reads TGTGCCAGTAGACAGGGGTACGAGCAGTACTTC.

This clone was counted a few times. The J gene is TRBJ2-3, the V gene TRBV6-1; D is possibly TRBD1 (5 bases). Per germline, CDR1 MNHNS and CDR2 SASEGT. The CDR3 is made up of 16 amino acids. V lost 3 bases, J lost 2 bases, and 15 bases lay in between. This CDR3 is CASSDQGRGLTDTQYF. The CDR3 DNA follows: TGTGCCAGCAGTGACCAGGGAAGGGGCCTCACAGATACGCAGTATTTT.

This rearrangement joins TRBV27 to TRBJ2-1; possible D gene TRBD1, 5 bases. Germline CDR1 MNHEY, CDR2 SMNVEV (reference sequence). This CDR3 spans 15 amino acids. V dropped 2 bases and J dropped 4 bases, with 12 bases sitting between them. The CDR3, as DNA: TGTGCCAGCAGTTTAGACAGACCTCCATACAATGAGCAGTTCTTC. Translating it yields CASSLDRPPYNEQFF.

This chain links TRBV5-6 with TRBJ1-4; the match to TRBD1 covers 8 bases. Germline CDR1 and CDR2: SGHDT and YYEEEE. This CDR3 spans 16 amino acids. With 4 bases clipped from V and 3 bases from J, the junction kept 8 bases outside the gene matches. CDR3 region: CASSLGVDRANEKLFF. The CDR3 DNA follows: TGTGCCAGCAGCCTCGGGGTGGACAGGGCTAATGAAAAACTGTTTTTT.

CDR3 in DNA: TGTGCCAGCAGTAGGGCAGGAGGACGGAACTCCTACGAGCAGTACTTC. Amino acids: CASSRAGGRNSYEQYF. This rearrangement joins TRBV28 to TRBJ2-7, with D possibly being TRBD2 (5 bases). The V end lost 5 bases, the J end lost 0 bases, and 17 bases lay between the germline ends. The CDR3 is 16 residues long. From germline, CDR1 is MDHEN and CDR2 SYDVKM. Variable domain in full (rest from reference TRBV28 and TRBJ2-7): DVKVTQSSRYLVKRTGEKVFLECVQDMDHENMFWYRQDPGLGLRLIYFSYDVKMKEKGDIPEGYSVSREKKERFSLILESASTNQTSMYLCASSRAGGRNSYEQYFGPGTRLTVT.